The 24 T cell receptor beta chains below come from one sample, sequenced in a study of shared clonotypes between healthy human individuals. Clones were read by immunoSEQ multiplex PCR, and TCRdb kept only the in-frame ones, dropping some. The table has about 2.3 million clones, approximately 95% seen once. The sample consisted of naive CD4+ T cells from PBMCs. Regarding subset: CD45RA+ positively selected. The source is a man younger than 30 in good health. Some clones in this sample may be carry-over from other donors' samples.

V usage is TRBV7-9 and J usage is TRBJ2-7; possible D gene TRBD1, 6 bases. V lost 4 bases to trimming and J lost 2 bases, with 21 bases between them. CDR3 length: 17 residues. CDR1 and CDR2 from the germline V gene are SEHNR and FQNEAQ (reference sequence). The chain's CDR3 is CASSSGQQSDLTYEQYF. CDR3 in DNA: TGTGCCAGCAGCTCCGGACAGCAGAGCGACCTTACCTACGAGCAGTACTTC. Full variable domain (missing parts from reference TRBV7-9 and TRBJ2-7): DTGVSQNPRHKITKRGQNVTFRCDPISEHNRLYWYRQTLGQGPEFLTYFQNEAQLEKSRLLSDRFSAERPKGSFSTLEIQRTEQGDSAMYLCASSSGQQSDLTYEQYFGPGTRLTVT.

V usage is TRBV28 and J usage is TRBJ1-4, with a weak D call TRBD1 (6 bases). The CDR3 is 15 residues long. In germline, CDR1 is MDHEN, CDR2 SYDVKM. V was shortened by 3 bases and J by 7 bases, with 15 bases between the two germline ends. The CDR3 DNA sequence: TGTGCCAGCAGTTTCTTGGACAGATCTCCTGAAAAACTGTTTTTT. This sequence encodes CASSFLDRSPEKLFF.

The rearrangement links TRBV28 to TRBJ1-4, with 7 bases fitting TRBD1. The CDR3 spans 15 residues. J lost 8 bases, V lost 3 bases, and 9 bases had no gene match. Germline CDR1 and CDR2: MDHEN and SYDVKM. Written as DNA, the CDR3 is TGTGCCAGCAGTTTGAGACTGCTCAGGGGGGAAAAACTGTTTTTT. Translating gives CASSLRLLRGEKLFF.

The rearrangement links TRBV29-1 to TRBJ2-7; weak D call: TRBD2 (6 bases). The CDR3 has 12 amino acids. V lost 5 bases and J 3 bases, leaving 11 bases between the germline ends. Per the germline V gene, CDR1 is SQVTM and CDR2 is ANQGSEA. CDR3 DNA sequence: TGCAGCGTTTCTGCGGGAAGCTACGAGCAGTACTTC. As protein: CSVSAGSYEQYF.

The J gene is TRBJ1-3, the V gene TRBV19, with D uncertain. Trimming took off 3 bases at V and 1 base at J, with 10 bases between the two ends. Germline V gives CDR1 LNHDA, CDR2 SQIVND (reference sequence). The CDR3 consists of 15 residues. The CDR3 sequence: CASSMGYLSGNTIYF. CDR3 sequence (DNA): TGTGCCAGTAGTATGGGGTACCTATCTGGAAACACCATATATTTT.

V usage is TRBV7-2 and J usage is TRBJ2-3; TRBD2 aligns across 11 bases. V shed 3 bases and J 5 bases; nucleotides not matched to a gene: 13. Per germline, CDR1 SGHTA and CDR2 FQGNSA. This CDR3 region has 18 residues. CDR3 region: CASSFSRTSGLRVDTQYF. The CDR3 coding sequence is TGTGCCAGCAGCTTCTCTAGGACTAGCGGGCTGCGGGTAGATACGCAGTATTTT.

The CDR3 coding sequence is TGTGCCAGCAGCTTAGAGTTGTCTGGTCCGTGGGGGAGCTCCTACGAGCAGTACTTC. Protein product: CASSLELSGPWGSSYEQYF. This chain connects TRBV7-8 to TRBJ2-7, with D perhaps assigned TRBD1 or TRBD2 (5 bases each). Trimming took 1 base from V and 0 from J, leaving 22 bases between them. Germline CDR1 SGHVS, CDR2 FQNEAQ. This CDR3 is built from 19 residues.

The chain joins TRBV28 to TRBJ2-1; TRBD2 might be the D (5 bases). The germline V and J ends were trimmed by 1 base and 10 bases, with 14 bases remaining between them. This CDR3 has 14 residues. CDR1 MDHEN and CDR2 SYDVKM come from the germline V gene. CDR3 bases: TGTGCCAGCAGTTTATTAGCAGCGGCGCGGGAGCAGTTCTTC. Its protein is CASSLLAAAREQFF.

The chain joins TRBV9 to TRBJ1-3, with D possibly TRBD1 on 5 matching bases. This CDR3 region has 16 residues. Germline CDR1 and CDR2: SGDLS and YYNGEE. Trimming pared 4 bases from V and 0 bases from J, leaving 14 bases between. The DNA for the CDR3 is TGTGCCAGCAGCCTCATGGGGGGTTTCTCTGGAAACACCATATATTTT. Amino acids: CASSLMGGFSGNTIYF.

The CDR3 bases are TGCAGCGTTGGATCAACAGGGGACCCGAGCGACGAGCAGTACTTC. The encoded protein is CSVGSTGDPSDEQYF. This chain uses TRBV29-1 with TRBJ2-7; 7 bases are a match to TRBD1. Trimming took 4 bases from V and 5 from J; bases not matched to a gene: 14. CDR1 SQVTM and CDR2 ANQGSEA come from the germline V gene. This CDR3 contains 15 residues.

The rearrangement links TRBV21-1 to TRBJ2-2; whether TRBD1, the table's D call, matches the DNA was not checked. TRBV21-1 is a known pseudogene. The CDR3 runs to 19 residues. The CDR3 here is CASSNVRDRGTFYTGELFF. DNA of the CDR3: TGTGCCAGCAGCAACGTCCGGGACAGGGGGACTTTTTACACCGGGGAGCTGTTTTTT.

The V call is TRBV5-1, the J call TRBJ1-5; no reliable D call. Looked up from germline, CDR1 is SGHRS and CDR2 is YFSETQ. This CDR3 has 15 residues. Trimming cost V 1 base and J 4 bases, with 12 bases left between them. CDR3 protein: CASSLSPGQNQPQHF. The CDR3 DNA is TGCGCCAGCAGCTTGTCCCCCGGGCAGAATCAGCCCCAGCATTTT.

CDR3 sequence (DNA): TGTGCCAGCAGGGAACCGGGACAGGGGGACTATGGCTACACCTTC. Translated: CASREPGQGDYGYTF. The V and J genes are TRBV28 and TRBJ1-2; 11 bases are a match to TRBD1. Germline V lookup: CDR1 MDHEN, CDR2 SYDVKM. V trimming: 6 bases; J trimming: 3 bases; junction bases outside the gene matches: 6. The CDR3 is 15 residues long.

The chain combines TRBV5-1 with TRBJ1-3; 7 bases agree with TRBD1. Germline V CDR1 and CDR2: SGHRS, YFSETQ. This CDR3 region has 15 residues. The V segment lost 4 bases and the J segment 1 base; nucleotides outside the gene matches: 5. CDR3 protein: CASSLGTESGNTIYF. The CDR3 DNA reads TGCGCCAGCAGCCTAGGGACAGAATCTGGAAACACCATATATTTT.

This clone has just one count. The same CDR3 arises from other DNA sequences in this sample as well. The chain links TRBV29-1 to TRBJ2-5; the D is unclear. Trimming took off 2 bases at V and 5 bases at J, with 9 bases between the two ends. Germline V gene sequence: CDR1 SQVTM, CDR2 ANQGSEA. This CDR3 spans 12 amino acids. CDR3 region: CSVEKGGETQYF. The CDR3 nucleotides read TGCAGCGTTGAAAAGGGTGGTGAGACCCAGTACTTC. The full variable domain, completed using reference TRBV29-1 and TRBJ2-5, is SAVISQKPSRDICQRGTSLTIQCQVDSQVTMMFWYRQQPGQSLTLIATANQGSEATYESGFVIDKFPISRPNLTFSTLTVSNMSPEDSSIYLCSVEKGGETQYFGPGTRLLVL.

The chain links TRBV2 to TRBJ2-1; possibly TRBD2 for D (5 bases). This CDR3 region has 12 residues. The V and J ends lost 8 bases and 6 bases respectively, with 11 bases between them. Germline assignment: CDR1 SNHLY and CDR2 FYNNEI. The CDR3 DNA reads TGTGCCAGCTCTCGACTATCCAATGAGCAGTTCTTC. This sequence encodes CASSRLSNEQFF.

This clone has only one observation. The chain recombines TRBV7-2 with TRBJ1-6; the match to TRBD1 covers 8 bases. Germline CDR1 SGHTA, CDR2 FQGNSA. J gave up 10 bases and V 0 bases, and 8 bases lay outside the gene matches. This CDR3 has 16 residues. In DNA form, the CDR3 reads TGTGCCAGCAGCTTAGCGTCGCAGGGGGCAGGATCACCCCTCCACTTT. This sequence encodes CASSLASQGAGSPLHF.

The V gene is TRBV4-3, the J gene TRBJ2-2; 7 bases agree with TRBD2. Germline CDR1 LGHNA, CDR2 YSLEER. The CDR3 is 17 amino acids. With 1 base clipped from V and 0 bases from J, the junction kept 5 bases outside the gene matches. Here the CDR3 DNA reads TGCGCCAGCAGCCAAGCCGGGCGGGAGCCGAACACCGGGGAGCTGTTTTTT. This sequence encodes CASSQAGREPNTGELFF.

The V call is TRBV5-5, the J call TRBJ2-1; D is perhaps TRBD1 (6 bases). Trimming left V 1 base short and J 7 bases short, with 12 bases between. The germline CDR1 and CDR2 sequences are SGHKS and YYEKEE (reference sequence). The CDR3 runs to 14 residues. Written as DNA, the CDR3 is TGTGCCAGCAGCTTGTCCACAGGGCAAAATGAGCAGTTCTTC. Translated: CASSLSTGQNEQFF.

The gene calls are TRBV29-1 and TRBJ2-3, with D perhaps matching TRBD1 (5 bases). This CDR3 is 13 amino acids long. V was pared by 6 bases and J by 2 bases, with 12 bases between. Germline assignment: CDR1 SQVTM and CDR2 ANQGSEA. CDR3 coding DNA: TGCAGCGTGATGACAGTCCTCACAGATACGCAGTATTTT. Translated, it gives CSVMTVLTDTQYF.

This clone was picked up one time. V gene TRBV7-3 combines with J gene TRBJ1-1; D gene unclear. CDR3 length: 13 residues. The V end was cut by 1 base, the J end by 3 bases, with 6 bases between. Germline V gene lookup returns CDR1 SGHTA and CDR2 FQGTGA. The CDR3 DNA sequence: TGTGCCAGCAGCTTAAGAAAGGACACTGAAGCTTTCTTT. Translation gives CASSLRKDTEAFF.

This chain connects TRBV28 to TRBJ2-7; 10 bases align to TRBD2. With V trimmed by 7 bases and J by 6 bases, 9 bases remained unmatched. The CDR3 totals 14 residues. CDR1 and CDR2 (germline): MDHEN, SYDVKM. The CDR3 nucleotides read TGTGCCAGCATCGAAGCGGGAGGGCGGGCCGAGCAGTACTTC. Translation gives CASIEAGGRAEQYF.

The chain employs TRBV10-1 and TRBJ2-7; D is uncertain. Germline V gene data show CDR1 as WNHNN and CDR2 as SYGVQD (reference sequence). The CDR3 length is 14 residues. V was trimmed by 2 bases and J by 4 bases, leaving 12 bases between them. CDR3 sequence: CASSEGGAGYEQYF. The CDR3 coding sequence is TGCGCCAGCAGTGAGGGTGGTGCCGGGTACGAGCAGTACTTC.

This chain joins TRBV6-1 and TRBJ2-7; D remains unclear. From germline, CDR1 is MNHNS and CDR2 SASEGT. This CDR3 comprises 16 residues. Between the trimmed V and J ends, which lost 0 bases and 1 base, there was a span of 13 bases. The CDR3 nucleotides read TGTGCCAGCAGTGAAGCCTTTTCGGCATTTTCCTACGAGCAGTACTTC. Its protein product is CASSEAFSAFSYEQYF.